What follows are 15 T cell receptor beta chains derived from one specimen sequenced in a study of T cell changes during pregnancy in multiple sclerosis (dated by TCRdb to about 2019). Receptor libraries were prepared by the immunoSEQ multiplex PCR assay. TCRdb carries this immuneACCESS record with in-frame sequences only. Its versions omit some clonotypes, under half of them owing to an unresolved V gene in the studies checked, with the rest unexplained. The sample table records over 65,000 clones; approximately 90% of these occur just once. Approximately 2.5% of the sample is held by the ten biggest clonotypes. Source: peripheral blood, taken in the first trimester of pregnancy. These receptors were taken from a female donor with multiple sclerosis, enrolled in a pregnancy study.

The chain couples TRBV5-1 to TRBJ2-5; 12 bases are a match to TRBD2. Germline V gives CDR1 SGHRS, CDR2 YFSETQ. V shed 3 bases and J 1 base; nucleotides not matched to a gene: 4. CDR3 size: 16 residues. This CDR3 reads CASSSGLAGTQETQYF. The CDR3 DNA follows: TGCGCCAGCAGCTCCGGACTAGCGGGAACCCAAGAGACCCAGTACTTC.

Here the CDR3 reads CASSERGGGISNQPQHF. DNA for the CDR3: TGTGCCAGCAGTGAACGAGGGGGAGGGATTAGCAATCAGCCCCAGCATTTT. This sequence joins TRBV6-1 and TRBJ1-5, with D maybe TRBD1 (6 bases). From germline, CDR1 is MNHNS and CDR2 SASEGT. Trimming pared 2 bases from V and 0 bases from J, leaving 14 bases between. The CDR3 has 17 residues.

The chain combines TRBV29-1 with TRBJ2-7; unclear D gene. The ends were cut back, 4 bases at V and 1 base at J, with 5 bases in the middle. The CDR3 covers 11 residues. Germline V CDR1 and CDR2: SQVTM, ANQGSEA. The CDR3 is CSVASSYEQYF. CDR3 nucleotide sequence: TGCAGCGTTGCGAGTTCCTACGAGCAGTACTTC.

The chain links TRBV6-1 to TRBJ1-1; 9 bases line up with TRBD1. The V gene end was trimmed by 4 bases and the J gene end by 4 bases; junction bases not matched to a gene: 1. Germline lookup yields CDR1 MNHNS and CDR2 SASEGT. The CDR3 contains 13 residues. CDR3 sequence: CASSATGGTEAFF. CDR3 sequence (DNA): TGTGCCAGCAGTGCGACAGGGGGCACTGAAGCTTTCTTT.

The rearrangement uses TRBV23-1 and TRBJ2-4; D perhaps matches TRBD2 (6 bases). TRBV23-1 is filed as an ORF, its function uncertain. Trimming pared 4 bases from V and 6 bases from J, leaving 19 bases between. This CDR3 is 16 amino acids long. The CDR3 DNA reads TGCGCCAGCAGTCTAGCGGAAGTTCTTCCGGGAAACATTCAGTACTTC. It encodes CASSLAEVLPGNIQYF.

The chain joins TRBV29-1 to TRBJ2-3, with a tentative D call TRBD2 (5 bases). V lost 6 bases, J lost 1 base, and 11 bases lay in between. The CDR3 sequence is 13 residues long. CDR1 SQVTM and CDR2 ANQGSEA come from the germline V gene. In DNA, the CDR3 is TGCAGCGTGGGAGAGCGCCGCACAGATACGCAGTATTTT. It is translated as CSVGERRTDTQYF.

V is TRBV5-6 and J is TRBJ1-4; 7 bases align to TRBD1. This CDR3 comprises 15 residues. Trimming removed 4 bases from V and 4 bases from J; junction bases left unmatched: 7. From germline, CDR1 is SGHDT and CDR2 YYEEEE. The CDR3 is CASSPRQGGNEKLFF. The CDR3 DNA is TGTGCCAGCAGCCCAAGACAGGGCGGTAATGAAAAACTGTTTTTT.

The genes are TRBV10-3 and TRBJ1-1, with 8 nucleotides matching TRBD1. Per germline, CDR1 ENHRY and CDR2 SYGVKD. Germline trimming cut 5 bases from V and 5 bases from J; bases unmatched to any gene: 7. The CDR3 sequence is 14 residues long. Here the CDR3 reads CAISPKNRGTEAFF. DNA of the CDR3: TGTGCCATCAGTCCTAAAAACAGGGGGACTGAAGCTTTCTTT.

This rearrangement joins TRBV11-3 to TRBJ2-5; D not certain. The CDR3 is made up of 15 amino acids. Trimming left V 1 base short and J 2 bases short, with 11 bases between. The V gene's germline CDR1 is SGHNT and CDR2 YENEEA. The CDR3 DNA reads as TGTGCCAGCAGCTTAGGTGGTGCGGATCAAGAGACCCAGTACTTC. Encoded protein: CASSLGGADQETQYF.

J is TRBJ2-3 and V is TRBV28, with no clear D. V lost 5 bases and J lost 2, with 5 bases in between. The CDR3 spans 12 residues. Germline V gene sequence: CDR1 MDHEN, CDR2 SYDVKM. This CDR3 is CASSDSTDTQYF. The DNA for the CDR3 is TGTGCCAGCAGTGACTCCACAGATACGCAGTATTTT.

V is TRBV7-2 and J is TRBJ2-1, with 7 bases identical to TRBD2. Germline lookup yields CDR1 SGHTA and CDR2 FQGNSA. V shed 3 bases and J 7 bases; nucleotides not matched to a gene: 9. The CDR3 loop spans 15 amino acids. The CDR3: CASSLERGLYNEQFF. For the CDR3, the DNA is TGTGCCAGCAGCTTGGAGCGGGGACTGTATAATGAGCAGTTCTTC.

The chain uses TRBV6-5 and TRBJ1-1; possible D gene TRBD1, 5 bases. The CDR3 runs to 14 residues. CDR1 MNHEY and CDR2 SVGAGI come from the germline V gene. Between the trimmed V and J ends, which lost 2 bases and 4 bases, there was a span of 11 bases. The CDR3 nucleotides are TGTGCCAGCAGTTACCGGCAGGGAAGCACTGAAGCTTTCTTT. Residues: CASSYRQGSTEAFF.

This chain connects TRBV19 to TRBJ1-4; D gene unclear. The CDR3 runs to 16 residues. V shed 3 bases and J shed 0 bases, with 11 bases lying between them. In germline, CDR1 is LNHDA, CDR2 SQIVND (reference sequence). The chain's CDR3 is CASSMGRSATNEKLFF. The CDR3 DNA sequence: TGTGCCAGTAGTATGGGCAGGTCTGCAACTAATGAAAAACTGTTTTTT.

The rearrangement joins TRBV9 to TRBJ1-3, with a possible D match to TRBD1 (6 bases). CDR3 length equals 16 residues. V was pared by 0 bases and J by 4 bases, with 14 bases between. Per germline, CDR1 SGDLS and CDR2 YYNGEE. This CDR3 is CASSVELQGEGNTIYF. The CDR3 coding sequence is TGTGCCAGCAGCGTAGAATTACAGGGCGAAGGAAACACCATATATTTT. Full variable domain (rest looked up from reference TRBV9 and TRBJ1-3): DSGVTQTPKHLITATGQRVTLRCSPRSGDLSVYWYQQSLDQGLQFLIQYYNGEERAKGNILERFSAQQFPDLHSELNLSSLELGDSALYFCASSVELQGEGNTIYFGEGSWLTVV.

V usage is TRBV21-1 and J usage is TRBJ1-6; the table calls TRBD1, which could not be checked here. TRBV21-1 is a recognized pseudogene. The CDR3 is made up of 14 amino acids. CDR3 bases: TGTGCCAGCTTAAGGGGACAGATTAATTCACCCCTCCACTTT. This gives the protein CASLRGQINSPLHF.